This entry is about one T cell receptor beta chain. This sample is part of a study of blood T cell repertoires in COVID-19. In the authors' methods: Amplification from reference gene primers served as the basis for estimated nucleated cell counts. Repertoires were generated with immunoSEQ multiplex PCR, while TCRdb's copy carries only in-frame clones and drops some. The DNA was the basis for D and trimming; V, J and clone size are from that table. The repertoire holds roughly 250,000 clones, with more than 65% as singletons. The CDR3 consists of 17 residues. The V gene lost 1 base and the J gene lost 5 bases, with 17 bases spanning the gap. CDR1 and CDR2 (germline): PRHDT, FYEKMQ (reference sequence).

Material for sequencing was peripheral blood. The chain is built from TRBV13 and TRBJ2-2; tentative D call: TRBD2 (6 bases). The source is a woman between 35 and 50 years old with active or convalescent COVID-19. CDR3 sequence (DNA): TGTGCCAGCAGCTTAGCTTTCCGGGGGAAGGGGACCGGGGAGCTGTTTTTT. Translating it yields CASSLAFRGKGTGELFF.